This T cell receptor beta chain was recorded in a study of T cells in Graves' hyperthyroidism and ophthalmopathy. Patients aged 18 to 65 had newly diagnosed hyperthyroidism that had lasted under 2 months. PBMCs stemmed from under 11 ml fresh peripheral blood. RNA transcripts gave rise to amplified TCR beta CDR3 regions. Carried out on the TCR CDR3, a first-round RT-PCR used the HTBI primer set. TCRdb reanalysed the multiplex PCR reads using MiXCR and keeps one entry per CDR3 protein. The table includes 130,000 to 150,000 distinct CDR3 sequences, about 20% detected once. In regard to this clonotype: This may stem from a read error, because a much larger clone lies one nucleotide away.

V shed 3 bases and J 6 bases; nucleotides not matched to a gene: 8. The germline gives CDR1 GTSNPN, CDR2 SVGIG (reference sequence). The CDR3 totals 16 residues. The origin of this receptor is a woman between 45 and 65 years old with Graves' hyperthyroidism that later progressed to Graves' ophthalmopathy. Specimen: blood. The chain has TRBV30 and TRBJ2-1; 13 bases line up with TRBD2. CDR3 bases: TGTGCCTGGAGCCATCCAGGGACTAGCGGGATCAATGAGCAGTTCTTC. This sequence encodes CAWSHPGTSGINEQFF.